The rows below give T cell receptor beta chains drawn from one sample of a study of T-cell memory formation after mild COVID-19. TCRdb reanalysed the 5' RACE reads using MiXCR and keeps one entry per CDR3 protein. The data contain approximately 490,000 distinct CDR3 sequences, roughly 20% of them singletons. Sequenced input: PBMCs or a T cell subset sorted from them (not recorded which). These TCRs come from an adult woman who had mild COVID-19 (a few samples of this study predate the infection). Cell type and time point are not known. The CDR3 runs from the conserved cysteine through the conserved F or W. A D gene is named only where the DNA matches it firmly. Clone sizes are given selectively: once, few, many, or a class where the clone is expanded.

d_gene | j_gene | abundance | v_gene | CDR3aa | CDR3nt
- | TRBJ1-3 | - | TRBV5-1 | CASSLAGDPGNTIYF | TGCGCCAGCAGCTTGGCCGGGGATCCTGGAAACACCATATATTTT
- | TRBJ2-7 | - | TRBV6-1 | CASSVSTPLEQYF | TGTGCCAGCAGTGTCTCTACGCCCCTGGAGCAGTACTTC
- | TRBJ2-7 | few | TRBV18 | CASSQRQIYEQYF | TGTGCCAGCTCACAAAGACAGATATACGAGCAGTACTTC
TRBD2 | TRBJ2-3 | - | TRBV27 | CASSLRLTSGSPADTQYF | TGTGCCAGCAGTCTCCGATTGACTAGCGGGAGCCCCGCAGATACGCAGTATTTT
- | TRBJ1-5 | - | TRBV29-1 | CSVGDFNQPQHF | TGCAGCGTTGGGGACTTCAATCAGCCCCAGCATTTT
TRBD2 | TRBJ2-5 | few | TRBV7-9 | CASSLSQGLQETQYF | TGTGCCAGCAGCTTGAGTCAGGGACTACAAGAGACCCAGTACTTC
- | TRBJ2-7 | few | TRBV29-1 | CSVEVGEQYF | TGCAGCGTTGAAGTGGGCGAGCAGTACTTC
- | TRBJ1-2 | - | TRBV5-1 | CASRGQGTNYGYTF | TGCGCCAGCAGAGGGCAGGGTACTAACTATGGCTACACCTTC
- | TRBJ2-5 | - | TRBV7-6 | CASSLPMAGTKETQYF | TGTGCCAGCAGCCTACCCATGGCCGGAACTAAGGAGACCCAGTACTTC
- | TRBJ1-5 | few | TRBV7-2 | CASSPSGQVRNQPQHF | TGTGCCAGCAGCCCAAGCGGGCAGGTACGCAATCAGCCCCAGCATTTT
- | TRBJ2-7 | - | TRBV19 | CASSIVDGTYEQYF | TGTGCCAGTAGTATAGTGGACGGGACCTACGAGCAGTACTTC
TRBD1 | TRBJ2-3 | many | TRBV5-1 | CASSPTPTGTGGYTQYF | TGCGCCAGCAGCCCGACACCAACCGGGACAGGGGGCTATACGCAGTATTTT
TRBD2 | TRBJ2-7 | few | TRBV5-6 | CASSRGLVAGFSSYEQYF | TGTGCCAGCAGCCGGGGTCTTGTAGCGGGGTTTAGCTCCTACGAGCAGTACTTC
- | TRBJ2-1 | - | TRBV7-9 | CASSLGLKEFF | TGTGCCAGCAGCTTAGGACTCAAGGAGTTCTTC
- | TRBJ1-6 | - | TRBV10-3 | CAISEPDRYPLRLHF | TGTGCCATCAGTGAGCCCGACAGGTACCCTCTCCGCCTCCACTTT
- | TRBJ2-5 | - | TRBV9 | CASSVGPDQETQYF | TGTGCCAGCAGCGTTGGGCCCGATCAAGAGACCCAGTACTTC
- | TRBJ2-2 | - | TRBV3-1 | CASSHFGQNTGELFF | TGTGCCAGCAGCCATTTTGGACAGAACACCGGGGAGCTGTTTTTT